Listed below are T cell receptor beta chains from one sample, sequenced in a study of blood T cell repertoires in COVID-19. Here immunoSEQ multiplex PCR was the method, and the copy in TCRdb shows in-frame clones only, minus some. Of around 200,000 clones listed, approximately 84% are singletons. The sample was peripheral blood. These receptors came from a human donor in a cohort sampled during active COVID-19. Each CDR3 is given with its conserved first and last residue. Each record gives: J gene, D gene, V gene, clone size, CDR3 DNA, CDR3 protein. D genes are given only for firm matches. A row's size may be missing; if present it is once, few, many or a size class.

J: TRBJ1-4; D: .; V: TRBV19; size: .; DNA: TGTGCCAGTAGTTCCCACCTGGACTCCCACGGTGAAAAACTGTTTTTT; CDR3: CASSSHLDSHGEKLFF
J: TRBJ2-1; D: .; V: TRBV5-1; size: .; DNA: TGCGCCAGCAGCTTGGTGGCAGGTTCCTACAATGAGCAGTTCTTC; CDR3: CASSLVAGSYNEQFF
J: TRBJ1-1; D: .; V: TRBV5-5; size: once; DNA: TGTGCCAGCAGCTTGGGCACTCACACTGAAGCTTTCTTT; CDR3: CASSLGTHTEAFF
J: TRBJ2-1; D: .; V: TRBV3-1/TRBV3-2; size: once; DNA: TGTGCCAGCAGCCAAGTAGTCGTAAGAAATGAGCAGTTCTTC; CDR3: CASSQVVVRNEQFF
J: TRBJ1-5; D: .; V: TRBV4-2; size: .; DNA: TGTGCCAGCAGCCAGTGGCAGAATCAGCCCCAGCATTTT; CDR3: CASSQWQNQPQHF
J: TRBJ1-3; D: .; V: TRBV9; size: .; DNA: TGTGCCAGCAGCCCCTCCGGGGGGAGCTCTGGAAACACCATATATTTT; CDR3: CASSPSGGSSGNTIYF
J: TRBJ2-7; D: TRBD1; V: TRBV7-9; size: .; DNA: TGTGCCAGCAGCTCACAAAGAGGGACAGGGGCCGACTACTACGAGCAGTACTTC; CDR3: CASSSQRGTGADYYEQYF
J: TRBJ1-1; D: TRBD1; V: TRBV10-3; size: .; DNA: TGTGCCATTCGTTACAGGGGGCGACCCACTGAAGCTTTCTTT; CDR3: CAIRYRGRPTEAFF
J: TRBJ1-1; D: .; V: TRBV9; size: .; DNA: TGTGCCAGCAGCACTAGGCCTTTAGGCACTGAAGCTTTCTTT; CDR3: CASSTRPLGTEAFF
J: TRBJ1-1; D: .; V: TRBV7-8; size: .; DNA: TGTGCCAGCAGCTTAGGGTGGGGGGGCACTGAAGCTTTCTTT; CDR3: CASSLGWGGTEAFF
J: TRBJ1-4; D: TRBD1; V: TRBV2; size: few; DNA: TGTGCCAGCGGAAAACAGGGGAGAAATGAAAAACTGTTTTTT; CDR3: CASGKQGRNEKLFF